This T cell receptor beta chain stems from a study of cytotoxic CD8 clonotypes in ibrutinib-treated CLL. Background on the study: Sample averages reached hundreds of thousands of productive templates and almost 95,000 productive rearrangements. Notes on the study in general: Upon ibrutinib response clonality rose, and upon progression it fell back toward baseline.

This clone was observed many times. What it recognizes is unknown. TCRdb's table, derived via immunoSEQ multiplex PCR, lists solely in-frame clones and lacks some. The top ten hold roughly 24% of the sample, which has approximately 97,000 clones, 70% to 80% seen once. This CDR3 comprises 14 residues. V was pared by 4 bases and J by 5 bases, with 8 bases of the junction left unmatched. The germline CDR1 and CDR2 sequences are SGHRS and YFSETQ. This TCR was recovered from a human donor with chronic lymphocytic leukemia. The chain recombines TRBV5-1 with TRBJ2-7, with TRBD1 matching 8 bases. This specimen was PBMCs, taken after 24 months of ibrutinib treatment. The CDR3 is CASSLGQGFNEQYF. The CDR3 DNA follows: TGCGCCAGCAGCCTAGGACAGGGCTTCAACGAGCAGTACTTC.